This TCR beta chain was profiled in a study of technical replicates of blood from several donors. Profiling relied on immunoSEQ multiplex PCR, and the TCRdb table lists in-frame clones only, not all of them. Of more than 65,000 clones listed, 91% are singletons. Trimming cost V 8 bases and J 5 bases; bases outside gene matches: 11. This CDR3 contains 16 residues. Germline V gene lookup returns CDR1 MGHDK and CDR2 SYGVNS. The V gene is TRBV25-1, the J gene TRBJ2-2; 10 nucleotides agree with TRBD1. This TCR was sampled from a human donor in good health. Some clones in this sample may be carry-over from other donors' samples. Input material: T cells isolated from PBMCs. The CDR3 DNA is TGTGCCAGCTCACCCGTGGGGACAGGGGTAACCGGGGAGCTGTTTTTT. It translates to CASSPVGTGVTGELFF.